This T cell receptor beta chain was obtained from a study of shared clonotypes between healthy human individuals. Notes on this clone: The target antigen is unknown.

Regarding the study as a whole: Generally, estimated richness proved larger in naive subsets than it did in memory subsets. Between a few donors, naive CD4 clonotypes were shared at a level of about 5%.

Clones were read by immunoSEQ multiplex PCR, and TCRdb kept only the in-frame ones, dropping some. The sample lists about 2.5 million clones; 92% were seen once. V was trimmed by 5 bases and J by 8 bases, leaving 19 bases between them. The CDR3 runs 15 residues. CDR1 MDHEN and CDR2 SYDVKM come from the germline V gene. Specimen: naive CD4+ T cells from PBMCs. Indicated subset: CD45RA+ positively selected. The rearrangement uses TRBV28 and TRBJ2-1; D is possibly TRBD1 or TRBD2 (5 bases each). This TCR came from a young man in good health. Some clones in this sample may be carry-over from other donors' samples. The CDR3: CASSRGGTPAHEQFF. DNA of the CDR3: TGTGCCAGCAGTCGTGGGGGAACCCCGGCCCATGAGCAGTTCTTC. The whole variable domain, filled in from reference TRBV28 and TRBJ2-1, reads DVKVTQSSRYLVKRTGEKVFLECVQDMDHENMFWYRQDPGLGLRLIYFSYDVKMKEKGDIPEGYSVSREKKERFSLILESASTNQTSMYLCASSRGGTPAHEQFFGPGTRLTVL.